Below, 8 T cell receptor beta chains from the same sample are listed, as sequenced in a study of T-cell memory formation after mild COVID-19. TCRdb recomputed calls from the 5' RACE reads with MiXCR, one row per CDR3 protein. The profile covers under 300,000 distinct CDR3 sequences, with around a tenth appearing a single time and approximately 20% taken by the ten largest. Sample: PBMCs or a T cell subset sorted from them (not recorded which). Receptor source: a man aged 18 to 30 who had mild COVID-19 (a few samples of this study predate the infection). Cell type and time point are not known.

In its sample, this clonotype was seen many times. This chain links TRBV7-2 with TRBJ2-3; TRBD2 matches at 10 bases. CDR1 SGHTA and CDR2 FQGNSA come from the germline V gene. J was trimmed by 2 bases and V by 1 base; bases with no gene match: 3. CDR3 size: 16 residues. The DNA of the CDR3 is TGTGCCAGCAGCTTAGGAAGCGGGGGGGTCACAGATACGCAGTATTTT. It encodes CASSLGSGGVTDTQYF.

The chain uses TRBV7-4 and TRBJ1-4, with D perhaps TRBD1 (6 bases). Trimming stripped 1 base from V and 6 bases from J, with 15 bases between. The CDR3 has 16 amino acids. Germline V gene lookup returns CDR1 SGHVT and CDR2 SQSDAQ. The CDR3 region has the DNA TGTGCCAGCAGCTTAGTAGGGGGGCCGGCGGATGAAAAACTGTTTTTT. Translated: CASSLVGGPADEKLFF.

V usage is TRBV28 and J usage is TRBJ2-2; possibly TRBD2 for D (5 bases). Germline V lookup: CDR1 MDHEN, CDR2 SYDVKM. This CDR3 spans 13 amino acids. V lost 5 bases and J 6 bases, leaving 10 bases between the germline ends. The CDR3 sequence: CASSTPGSGELFF. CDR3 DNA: TGTGCCAGCAGTACCCCGGGGTCCGGGGAGCTGTTTTTT. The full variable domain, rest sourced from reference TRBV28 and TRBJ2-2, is DVKVTQSSRYLVKRTGEKVFLECVQDMDHENMFWYRQDPGLGLRLIYFSYDVKMKEKGDIPEGYSVSREKKERFSLILESASTNQTSMYLCASSTPGSGELFFGEGSRLTVL.

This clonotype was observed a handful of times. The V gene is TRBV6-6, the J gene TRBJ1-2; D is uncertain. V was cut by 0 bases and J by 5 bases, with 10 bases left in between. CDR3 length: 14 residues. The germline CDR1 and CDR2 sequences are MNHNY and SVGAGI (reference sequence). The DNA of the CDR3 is TGTGCCAGCAGTTACTCGGCCCTGAAGTATGGCTACACCTTC. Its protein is CASSYSALKYGYTF.

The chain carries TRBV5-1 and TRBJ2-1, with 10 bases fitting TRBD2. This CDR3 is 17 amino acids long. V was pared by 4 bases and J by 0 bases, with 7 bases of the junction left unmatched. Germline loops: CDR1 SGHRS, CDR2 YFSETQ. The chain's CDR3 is CASSHALAGSSYNEQFF. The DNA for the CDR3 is TGCGCCAGCAGCCACGCACTAGCGGGGAGCTCCTACAATGAGCAGTTCTTC.

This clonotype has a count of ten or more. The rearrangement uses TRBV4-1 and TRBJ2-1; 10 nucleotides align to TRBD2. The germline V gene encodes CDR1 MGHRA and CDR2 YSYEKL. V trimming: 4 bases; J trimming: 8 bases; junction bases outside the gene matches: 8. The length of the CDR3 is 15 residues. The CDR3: CASSPERGGLYEQFF. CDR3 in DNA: TGCGCCAGCAGCCCCGAGCGGGGGGGCCTCTATGAGCAGTTCTTC.

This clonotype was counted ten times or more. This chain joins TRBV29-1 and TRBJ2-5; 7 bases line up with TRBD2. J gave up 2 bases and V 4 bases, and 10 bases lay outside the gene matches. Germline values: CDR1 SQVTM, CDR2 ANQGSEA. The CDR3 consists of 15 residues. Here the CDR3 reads CSVAMGLRIQETQYF. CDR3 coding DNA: TGCAGCGTTGCGATGGGACTACGGATTCAAGAGACCCAGTACTTC.

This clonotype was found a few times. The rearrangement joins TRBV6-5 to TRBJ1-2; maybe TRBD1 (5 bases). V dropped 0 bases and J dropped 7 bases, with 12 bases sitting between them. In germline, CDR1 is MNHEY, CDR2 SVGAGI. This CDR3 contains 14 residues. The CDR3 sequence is CASSYSGGGRGYTF. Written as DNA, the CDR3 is TGTGCCAGCAGTTACTCTGGGGGTGGACGTGGCTACACCTTC.